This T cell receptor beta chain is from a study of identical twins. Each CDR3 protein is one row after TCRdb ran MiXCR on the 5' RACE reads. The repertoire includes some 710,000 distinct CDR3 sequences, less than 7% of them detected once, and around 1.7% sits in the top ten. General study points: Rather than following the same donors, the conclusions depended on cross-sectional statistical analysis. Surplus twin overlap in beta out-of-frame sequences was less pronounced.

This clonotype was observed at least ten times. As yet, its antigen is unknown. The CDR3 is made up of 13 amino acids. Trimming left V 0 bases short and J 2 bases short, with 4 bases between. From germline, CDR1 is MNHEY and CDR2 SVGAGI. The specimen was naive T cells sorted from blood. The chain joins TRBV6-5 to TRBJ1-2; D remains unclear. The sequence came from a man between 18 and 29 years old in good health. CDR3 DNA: TGTGCCAGCAGTTACTCTTCCAACTATGGCTACACCTTC. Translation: CASSYSSNYGYTF.